These 18 T cell receptor beta chains share one sample of origin, sequenced in a study of blood T cell repertoires in COVID-19. TCRdb's table, derived via immunoSEQ multiplex PCR, lists solely in-frame clones and lacks some. The data hold about 100,000 clones, with about 80% observed a single time. Sequenced material: peripheral blood. All receptors come from a man aged 70 or older with acute or convalescent COVID-19.

The chain is built from TRBV19 and TRBJ1-6; TRBD1 might be the D (5 bases). Germline CDR1 LNHDA, CDR2 SQIVND (reference sequence). The V gene lost 3 bases and the J gene lost 7 bases, with 16 bases spanning the gap. The CDR3 has 16 amino acids. In DNA, the CDR3 is TGTGCCAGTAGTATCGGGGGGACCCAAGGGAATTCACCCCTCCACTTT. Residues: CASSIGGTQGNSPLHF.

This rearrangement joins TRBV7-2 to TRBJ1-6; 8 nucleotides line up with TRBD1. Per germline, CDR1 SGHTA and CDR2 FQGNSA. V was pared by 5 bases and J by 7 bases, with 7 bases of the junction left unmatched. The length of the CDR3 is 15 residues. The CDR3 is CASSRAGQGNSPLHF. CDR3 sequence (DNA): TGTGCCAGCAGCCGGGCAGGACAGGGAAATTCACCCCTCCACTTT.

The sample holds a few counts of this clone. The chain recombines TRBV7-9 with TRBJ1-2; TRBD1 matches 10 bases. V was pared by 0 bases and J by 9 bases, with 4 bases of the junction left unmatched. This CDR3 contains 14 residues. Germline V gene data show CDR1 as SEHNR and CDR2 as FQNEAQ (reference sequence). The CDR3 DNA follows: TGTGCCAGCAGCTTAGCGCGGACAGGGGGGAGCTACACCTTC. This encodes CASSLARTGGSYTF.

The chain recombines TRBV6-5 with TRBJ2-3, with a weak D call TRBD2 (6 bases). The CDR3 is made up of 15 amino acids. V was clipped by 5 bases and J by 0 bases, with 12 bases between them. Per the germline V gene, CDR1 is MNHEY and CDR2 is SVGAGI. CDR3 DNA sequence: TGTGCCAGCAGTCCCCGGACTACCAGCACAGATACGCAGTATTTT. Translated, it gives CASSPRTTSTDTQYF.

The V gene is TRBV12-3 or TRBV12-4, the J gene TRBJ2-3; D not resolved. Trimming removed 5 bases from V and 5 bases from J, with 8 bases in between. The CDR3 loop spans 12 amino acids. The CDR3 DNA is TGTGCCAGCAGTCCCTCGGGAGATACGCAGTATTTT. This translates into CASSPSGDTQYF.

This chain joins TRBV18 and TRBJ2-5, with TRBD1 matching 8 bases. The CDR3 runs 14 residues. The V gene's germline CDR1 is KGHSH and CDR2 LQKENI. V shed 4 bases and J 4 bases; nucleotides not matched to a gene: 5. This CDR3 is CASSQGQGAETQYF. The DNA for the CDR3 is TGTGCCAGCTCACAAGGACAGGGAGCAGAGACCCAGTACTTC.

The chain combines TRBV19 with TRBJ2-1, with 7 bases lining up with TRBD2. Per the germline V gene, CDR1 is LNHDA and CDR2 is SQIVND (reference sequence). CDR3 length: 15 residues. J was trimmed by 7 bases and V by 6 bases; bases with no gene match: 12. The CDR3 is CASSPWGGGKNEQFF. The CDR3 bases are TGTGCCAGTAGCCCTTGGGGGGGAGGCAAGAATGAGCAGTTCTTC.

The rearrangement links TRBV7-2 to TRBJ2-7, with 7 bases aligning to TRBD1. This CDR3 is built from 15 residues. The V gene end was trimmed by 4 bases and the J gene end by 3 bases; junction bases not matched to a gene: 9. Germline V gene data show CDR1 as SGHTA and CDR2 as FQGNSA. In nucleotides, the CDR3 is TGTGCCAGCAGCTATAACAGAGGGGGCAACTACGAGCAGTACTTC. It translates to CASSYNRGGNYEQYF. Based on the CDR3 plus reference TRBV7-2 and TRBJ2-7, the full variable domain is GAGVSQSPSNKVTEKGKDVELRCDPISGHTALYWYRQSLGQGLEFLIYFQGNSAPDKSGLPSDRFSAERTGGSVSTLTIQRTQQEDSAVYLCASSYNRGGNYEQYFGPGTRLTVT.

The V call is TRBV6-5, the J call TRBJ2-7; 7 bases map to TRBD1. V dropped 10 bases and J dropped 0; count of bases not matched to a gene: 9. This CDR3 spans 14 amino acids. Germline lookup yields CDR1 MNHEY and CDR2 SVGAGI. The CDR3 spells CATQRGQLSYEQYF. CDR3 bases: TGTGCCACCCAAAGGGGACAGCTCTCCTACGAGCAGTACTTC.

V usage is TRBV15 and J usage is TRBJ2-5, with 8 bases aligning to TRBD1. This CDR3 is built from 15 residues. J gave up 1 base and V 3 bases, and 4 bases lay outside the gene matches. Germline V gene data show CDR1 as LNHNV and CDR2 as YYDKDF (reference sequence). The CDR3 loop is CATSSIGQGQETQYF. The CDR3 region has the DNA TGTGCCACCAGCAGCATTGGACAGGGCCAAGAGACCCAGTACTTC.

This chain uses TRBV3-1 (or the pseudogene TRBV3-2) with TRBJ2-3; the match to TRBD2 covers 7 bases. With V trimmed by 4 bases and J by 6 bases, 13 bases remained unmatched. The CDR3 is 16 amino acids. Germline assignment: CDR1 LGHDT and CDR2 YNNKEL (reference sequence). CDR3 sequence: CASSRDGGGASDTQYF. CDR3 nucleotides: TGTGCCAGCAGCCGGGATGGCGGGGGTGCCTCGGATACGCAGTATTTT.

The CDR3 here is CASSLQGTNEKLFF. The CDR3, as DNA: TGTGCCAGCAGCTTACAGGGAACTAATGAAAAACTGTTTTTT. V and J are TRBV5-4 and TRBJ1-4; TRBD1 might be the D (6 bases). Trimming left V 2 bases short and J 1 base short, with 6 bases between. The germline gives CDR1 SGHNT, CDR2 YYREEE (reference sequence). This CDR3 has 14 amino acids.

This clone has only one observation. V usage is TRBV7-9 and J usage is TRBJ2-1; D is perhaps TRBD2 (5 bases). Germline values: CDR1 SEHNR, CDR2 FQNEAQ (reference sequence). The CDR3 has 14 amino acids. Trimming took off 1 base at V and 4 bases at J, with 8 bases between the two ends. The CDR3 DNA reads as TGTGCCAGCAGCTTAGTAGGAGGATACAATGAGCAGTTCTTC. It yields the protein CASSLVGGYNEQFF.

V usage is TRBV3-1 (or the pseudogene TRBV3-2) and J usage is TRBJ1-1; the D gene is possibly TRBD1 (5 bases). The CDR3 has 14 amino acids. The V gene's germline CDR1 is LGHDT and CDR2 YNNKEL (reference sequence). V shed 2 bases and J shed 3 bases, with 10 bases lying between them. DNA for the CDR3: TGTGCCAGCAGCCAAACCGGCAGGGACACTGAAGCTTTCTTT. It translates to CASSQTGRDTEAFF.

J is TRBJ2-1 and V is TRBV21-1; TRBD2 is taken as the D call from the table, unchecked against the DNA. TRBV21-1 is a documented pseudogene. The CDR3 runs to 17 residues. CDR3 sequence reads: CASSIRYCLAGDNEQFF. The CDR3 region has the DNA TGTGCCAGCAGCATTAGATACTGCCTAGCGGGAGACAATGAGCAGTTCTTC.

The chain joins TRBV18 to TRBJ1-3; D is uncertain. V was clipped by 1 base and J by 0 bases, with 4 bases between them. The germline CDR1 and CDR2 sequences are KGHSH and LQKENI. The CDR3 loop spans 14 amino acids. CDR3 amino acids: CASSPLSSGNTIYF. Written as DNA, the CDR3 is TGTGCCAGCTCACCACTGAGCTCTGGAAACACCATATATTTT. Full variable domain (rest looked up from reference TRBV18 and TRBJ1-3): NAGVMQNPRHLVRRRGQEARLRCSPMKGHSHVYWYRQLPEEGLKFMVYLQKENIIDESGMPKERFSAEFPKEGPSILRIQQVVRGDSAAYFCASSPLSSGNTIYFGEGSWLTVV.

The CDR3 coding sequence is TGTGCCTGGAGTGTACCCACAGGGGTGGTAGTAGGGCAAGAGACCCAGTACTTC. Translation: CAWSVPTGVVVGQETQYF. The gene calls are TRBV30 and TRBJ2-5, with TRBD1 identical over 7 bases. The V gene end was trimmed by 0 bases and the J gene end by 2 bases; junction bases not matched to a gene: 15. The CDR3 runs 18 residues. Germline V gives CDR1 GTSNPN, CDR2 SVGIG (reference sequence).

CDR3 nucleotides: TGTGCCATCAGTCAGGACACCCAGCGTGAAAAACTGTTTTTT. The encoded protein is CAISQDTQREKLFF. The chain uses TRBV10-3 and TRBJ1-4, with D tentatively TRBD1 (5 bases). The CDR3 totals 14 residues. V lost 5 bases, J lost 7 bases, and 14 bases lay in between. Germline V CDR1 and CDR2: ENHRY, SYGVKD.